This T cell receptor beta chain came from a study of cytomegalovirus exposure and HLA in healthy donors. J was trimmed by 5 bases and V by 0 bases; bases with no gene match: 5. The CDR3 has 15 residues. The germline gives CDR1 SGHDT, CDR2 YYEEEE. Use of 60 Vbeta and 13 Jbeta primers characterized the PCR. Libraries were prepared by immunoSEQ multiplex PCR; TCRdb keeps only in-frame clonotypes and omits some of them. The repertoire consists of around 100,000 clones, with approximately 80% occurring once and the leading ten covering roughly 5.4%. The chain employs TRBV5-6 and TRBJ2-7, with 10 nucleotides matching TRBD2. Input material: PBMCs. The sequence was collected from a woman in her late teens or twenties in good health and CMV-seropositive. The DNA for the CDR3 is TGTGCCAGCAGCTTGGATCTAGCGGGAGTAAACGAGCAGTACTTC. Its protein product is CASSLDLAGVNEQYF.